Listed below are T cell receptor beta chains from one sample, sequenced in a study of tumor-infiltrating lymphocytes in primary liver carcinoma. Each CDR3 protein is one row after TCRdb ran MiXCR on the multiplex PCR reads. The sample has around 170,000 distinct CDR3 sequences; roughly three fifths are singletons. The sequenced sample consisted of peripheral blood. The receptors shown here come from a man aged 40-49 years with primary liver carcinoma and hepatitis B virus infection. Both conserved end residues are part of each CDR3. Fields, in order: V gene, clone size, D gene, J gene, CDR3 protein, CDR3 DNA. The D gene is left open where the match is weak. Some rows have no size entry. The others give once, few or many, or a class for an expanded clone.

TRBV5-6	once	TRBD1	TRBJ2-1	CASSYRTGANNEQFF	TGTGCCAGCAGCTACCGGACAGGAGCTAACAATGAGCAGTTCTTC
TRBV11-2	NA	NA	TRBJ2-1	CASSLDFYNERFF	TGTGCCAGCAGCTTGGACTTCTATAATGAGCGGTTCTTC
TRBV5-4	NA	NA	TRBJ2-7	CASSATGTYGEQYF	TGTGCCAGCAGCGCGACCGGGACGTATGGGGAGCAGTACTTC
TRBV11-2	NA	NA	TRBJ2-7	CTSILTDGAYEQYF	TGTACCAGCATCTTAACAGATGGAGCCTACGAGCAGTACTTC
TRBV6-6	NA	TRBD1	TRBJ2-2	CASSSGTDKNTGELFF	TGTGCCAGCAGTTCCGGGACAGACAAAAACACCGGGGAGCTGTTTTTT
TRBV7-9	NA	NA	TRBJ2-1	CASSPEVDEQFF	TGTGCCAGCAGCCCAGAGGTGGATGAGCAGTTCTTC
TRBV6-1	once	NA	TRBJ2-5	CASSELGVQETQYF	TGTGCCAGCAGTGAACTGGGGGTTCAAGAGACCCAGTACTTC
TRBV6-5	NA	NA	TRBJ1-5	CASSPTVYSNQPQHF	TGTGCCAGCAGCCCGACAGTTTATAGCAATCAGCCCCAGCATTTT
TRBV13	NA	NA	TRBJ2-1	CASSPLRGRSYNEQFF	TGTGCCAGCAGCCCCCTGCGGGGCCGCTCCTACAATGAGCAGTTCTTC
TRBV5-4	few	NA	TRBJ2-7	CASSFSKSGPLEYF	TGTGCCAGCAGCTTTAGCAAGTCAGGGCCTCTCGAGTACTTC
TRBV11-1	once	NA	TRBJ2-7	CASSPPRPSYEQYF	TGTGCCAGCAGCCCCCCGCGACCATCCTACGAGCAGTACTTC
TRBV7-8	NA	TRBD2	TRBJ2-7	CASSLGTSASYEQYF	TGTGCCAGCAGCCTCGGGACTAGCGCCTCCTACGAGCAGTACTTC
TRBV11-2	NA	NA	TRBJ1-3	CASTLGRGEDTIYF	TGTGCCAGCACCTTGGGAAGGGGGGAGGACACCATATATTTT
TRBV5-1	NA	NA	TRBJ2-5	CASSVGAPQETQYF	TGCGCCAGCAGCGTGGGGGCCCCCCAAGAGACCCAGTACTTC
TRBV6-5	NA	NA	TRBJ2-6	CANSLTGTNVLTF	TGTGCCAACAGCCTTACAGGGACCAACGTCCTGACTTTC
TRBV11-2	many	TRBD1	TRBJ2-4	CASRRTGKNIQYF	TGTGCCAGCCGTAGGACAGGAAAAAACATTCAGTACTTC
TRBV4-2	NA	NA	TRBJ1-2	CASSQVDSPYGYTF	TGCGCCAGCAGCCAAGTCGACAGCCCCTATGGCTACACCTTC
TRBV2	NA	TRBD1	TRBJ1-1	CASSPGQVEAFF	TGTGCCAGCAGTCCGGGACAGGTTGAAGCTTTCTTT
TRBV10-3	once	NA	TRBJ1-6	CAISHDRRGSPLHF	TGTGCCATCAGCCACGACAGGCGAGGATCACCCCTCCACTTT
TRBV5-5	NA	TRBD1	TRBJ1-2	CASSWDRDSGYTF	TGTGCCAGCAGCTGGGACAGGGATAGCGGCTACACCTTC
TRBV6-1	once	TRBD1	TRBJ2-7	CASFETGNYEQYF	TGTGCCAGTTTTGAGACAGGGAACTACGAGCAGTACTTC
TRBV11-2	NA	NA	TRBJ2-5	CASSLVVGEQDTQYF	TGTGCCAGCAGCTTAGTAGTGGGAGAACAAGATACCCAGTACTTC
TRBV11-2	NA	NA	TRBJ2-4	CANSLGGPNIQYF	TGTGCCAACAGCTTGGGGGGTCCTAACATTCAGTACTTC
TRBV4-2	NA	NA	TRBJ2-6	CASSPSPSAFSGANVLTF	TGTGCCAGCAGCCCCTCACCCTCGGCGTTCTCTGGGGCCAACGTCCTGACTTTC
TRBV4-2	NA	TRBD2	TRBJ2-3	CASSKDLRSGTNGDTQYF	TGTGCCAGCAGCAAAGATTTGAGGAGCGGGACGAATGGAGATACGCAGTATTTT
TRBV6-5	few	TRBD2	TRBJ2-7	CASSYEVPSGFYEQYF	TGTGCCAGCAGTTACGAAGTTCCTAGCGGATTCTACGAGCAGTACTTC
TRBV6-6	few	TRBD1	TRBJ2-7	CASSPAPGGEQYF	TGTGCCAGCAGTCCAGCCCCAGGGGGCGAGCAGTACTTC
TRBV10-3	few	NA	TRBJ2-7	CAISESSLRDNYEQYF	TGTGCCATCAGTGAGTCGAGTTTGCGGGATAACTACGAGCAGTACTTC
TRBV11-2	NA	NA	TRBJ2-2	CASSFTEGPYGGKLFF	TGTGCCAGCAGCTTTACTGAGGGCCCCTACGGCGGGAAGCTGTTTTTT
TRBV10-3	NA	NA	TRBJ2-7	CAISGQGEEQYF	TGTGCCATCAGTGGCCAGGGCGAAGAGCAGTACTTC
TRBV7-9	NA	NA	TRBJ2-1	CASSNRVIDGSGGYNEHFF	TGTGCCAGCAGCAACCGAGTTATTGACGGGAGTGGGGGCTACAATGAGCACTTCTTC
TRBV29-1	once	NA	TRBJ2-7	CSVQPDSYEQDF	TGCAGCGTCCAGCCGGACTCCTACGAGCAGGACTTC
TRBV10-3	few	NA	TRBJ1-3	CARTPQGSGNTIYF	TGTGCCAGGACGCCCCAGGGATCTGGAAACACCATATATTTT
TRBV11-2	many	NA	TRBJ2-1	CASSLGAQNEQFF	TGTGCCAGCAGCTTAGGGGCTCAGAATGAGCAGTTCTTC
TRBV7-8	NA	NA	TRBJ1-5	CASSLAGWTSNQPQHF	TGTGCCAGCAGCTTAGCGGGATGGACGTCGAATCAGCCCCAGCATTTT
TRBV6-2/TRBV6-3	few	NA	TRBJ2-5	CASSLPISWGETQYF	TGTGCCAGCAGCCTTCCCATTAGCTGGGGAGAGACCCAGTACTTC
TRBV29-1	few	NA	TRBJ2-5	CSVDTDSGETQYF	TGCAGCGTTGATACGGACAGCGGAGAGACCCAGTACTTC